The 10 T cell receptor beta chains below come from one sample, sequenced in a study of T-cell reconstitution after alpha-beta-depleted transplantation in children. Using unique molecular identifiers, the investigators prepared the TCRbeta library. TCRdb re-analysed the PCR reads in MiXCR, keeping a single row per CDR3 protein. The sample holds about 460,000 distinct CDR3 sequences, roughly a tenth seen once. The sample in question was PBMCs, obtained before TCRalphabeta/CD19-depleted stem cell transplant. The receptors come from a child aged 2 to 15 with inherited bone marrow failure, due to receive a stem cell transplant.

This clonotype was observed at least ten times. The DNA of the CDR3 is TGCGCCAGCAGCTTGACCCGACTAGCGGGAGGAGATACGCAGTATTTT. This encodes CASSLTRLAGGDTQYF. The chain couples TRBV5-1 to TRBJ2-3; 13 bases agree with TRBD2. With V trimmed by 1 base and J by 5 bases, 4 bases remained unmatched. Germline V CDR1 and CDR2: SGHRS, YFSETQ. The CDR3 is made up of 16 amino acids.

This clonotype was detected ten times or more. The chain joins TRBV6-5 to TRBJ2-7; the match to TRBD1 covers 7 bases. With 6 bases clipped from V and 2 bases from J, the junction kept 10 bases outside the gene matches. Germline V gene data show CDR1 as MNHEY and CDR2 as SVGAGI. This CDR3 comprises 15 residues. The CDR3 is CASSPTTGLPYEQYF. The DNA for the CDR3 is TGTGCCAGCAGCCCAACGACAGGGCTTCCCTACGAGCAGTACTTC.

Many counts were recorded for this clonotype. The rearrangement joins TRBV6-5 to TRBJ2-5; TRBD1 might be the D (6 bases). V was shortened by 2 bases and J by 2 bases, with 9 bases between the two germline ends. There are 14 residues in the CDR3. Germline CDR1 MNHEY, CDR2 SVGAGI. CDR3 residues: CASSYTQGQETQYF. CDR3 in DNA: TGTGCCAGCAGTTACACCCAGGGGCAAGAGACCCAGTACTTC.

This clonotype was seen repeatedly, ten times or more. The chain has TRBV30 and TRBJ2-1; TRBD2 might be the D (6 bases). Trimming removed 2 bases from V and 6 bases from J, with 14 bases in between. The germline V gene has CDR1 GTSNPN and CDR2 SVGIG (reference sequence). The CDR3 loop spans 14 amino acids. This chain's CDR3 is CAWSPGEVVNEQFF. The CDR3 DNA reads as TGTGCCTGGAGTCCGGGGGAGGTGGTCAATGAGCAGTTCTTC.

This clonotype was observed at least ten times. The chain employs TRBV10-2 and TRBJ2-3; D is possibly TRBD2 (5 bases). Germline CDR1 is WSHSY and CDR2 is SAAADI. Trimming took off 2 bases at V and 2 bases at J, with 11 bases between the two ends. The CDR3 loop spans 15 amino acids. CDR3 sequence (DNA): TGCGCCAGCAGTGAGAACGGACTCCACACAGATACGCAGTATTTT. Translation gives CASSENGLHTDTQYF.

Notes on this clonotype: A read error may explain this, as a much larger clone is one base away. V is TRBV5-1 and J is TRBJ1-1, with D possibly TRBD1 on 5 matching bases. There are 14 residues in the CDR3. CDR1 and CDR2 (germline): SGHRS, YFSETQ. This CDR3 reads CASSLWQGGTEASF. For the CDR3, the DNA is TGCGCCAGCAGCTTATGGCAGGGTGGAACTGAAGCTTCCTTT.

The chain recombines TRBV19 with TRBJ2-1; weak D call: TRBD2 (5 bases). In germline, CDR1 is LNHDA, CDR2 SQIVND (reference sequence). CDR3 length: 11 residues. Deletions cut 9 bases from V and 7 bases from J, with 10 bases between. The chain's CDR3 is CASPRGNEQFF. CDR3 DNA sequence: TGTGCCAGCCCTCGAGGGAATGAGCAGTTCTTC.

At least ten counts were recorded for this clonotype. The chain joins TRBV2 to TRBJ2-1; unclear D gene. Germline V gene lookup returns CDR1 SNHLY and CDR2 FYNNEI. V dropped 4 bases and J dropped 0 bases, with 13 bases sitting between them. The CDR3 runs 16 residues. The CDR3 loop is CASSGSSLGSYNEQFF. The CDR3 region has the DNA TGTGCCAGCAGTGGAAGTTCCCTGGGCTCCTACAATGAGCAGTTCTTC. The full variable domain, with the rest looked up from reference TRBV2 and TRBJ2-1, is EPEVTQTPSHQVTQMGQEVILRCVPISNHLYFYWYRQILGQKVEFLVSFYNNEISEKSEIFDDQFSVERPDGSNFTLKIRSTKLEDSAMYFCASSGSSLGSYNEQFFGPGTRLTVL.

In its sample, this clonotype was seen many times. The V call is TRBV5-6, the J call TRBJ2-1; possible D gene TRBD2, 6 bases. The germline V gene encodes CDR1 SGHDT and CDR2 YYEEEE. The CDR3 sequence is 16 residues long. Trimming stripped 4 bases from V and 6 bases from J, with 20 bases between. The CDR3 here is CASSQGVAGFRNEQFF. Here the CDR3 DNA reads TGTGCCAGCAGCCAAGGGGTGGCGGGGTTCCGCAATGAGCAGTTCTTC.

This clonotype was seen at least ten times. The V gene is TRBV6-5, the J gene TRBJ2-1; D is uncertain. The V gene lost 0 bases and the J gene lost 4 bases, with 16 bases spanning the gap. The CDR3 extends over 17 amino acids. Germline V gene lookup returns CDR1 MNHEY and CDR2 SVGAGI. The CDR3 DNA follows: TGTGCCAGCAGTTACTCGATGGCCTTTACTACGTACAATGAGCAGTTCTTC. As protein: CASSYSMAFTTYNEQFF.